The 26 T cell receptor beta chains reported below all come from one sample, sequenced in a study of cytomegalovirus exposure and HLA in healthy donors. PCR was performed using 60 Vbeta and 13 Jbeta primers. TCRdb keeps only in-frame clones here, not all; method: immunoSEQ multiplex PCR. The data show more than 95,000 clones, around 73% seen once. Material: PBMCs. Receptors originate from a man in his fifties or sixties in good health and CMV-seropositive.

The V gene is TRBV5-1, the J gene TRBJ2-3, with D possibly matching TRBD2 (6 bases). The CDR3 covers 18 residues. Trimming removed 0 bases at V and 2 bases at J, with 19 bases between. Germline lookup yields CDR1 SGHRS and CDR2 YFSETQ. Here the CDR3 DNA reads TGCGCCAGCAGCTTGGTTATCTTGGGGGGTCGTTACACAGATACGCAGTATTTT. This codes for CASSLVILGGRYTDTQYF.

The chain is built from TRBV27 and TRBJ1-1; TRBD1 matches 7 bases. Germline values: CDR1 MNHEY, CDR2 SMNVEV (reference sequence). The CDR3 totals 15 residues. After removal of 5 bases from V and 2 bases from J, the junction contained 8 bases not matched to a gene. CDR3 sequence: CASSDLNRGNTEAFF. The CDR3 DNA sequence: TGTGCCAGCAGTGACCTAAACAGGGGTAACACTGAAGCTTTCTTT.

This clone was recorded only once. The chain employs TRBV9 and TRBJ2-1, with a possible D match to TRBD1 (6 bases). The CDR3 runs 12 residues. V gave up 6 bases and J gave up 7 bases, with 11 bases separating them. The germline V gene has CDR1 SGDLS and CDR2 YYNGEE. CDR3 in DNA: TGTGCCAGCACCAGGGGTGGGAATGAGCAGTTCTTC. Translating gives CASTRGGNEQFF.

The chain recombines TRBV18 with TRBJ1-4; 8 positions agree with TRBD1. Per the germline V gene, CDR1 is KGHSH and CDR2 is LQKENI. The CDR3 length is 14 residues. The trim removed 3 bases at V and 8 bases at J, leaving 5 bases unmatched. DNA for the CDR3: TGTGCCAGCTCACCTCAGGGGGCTGGCGAAAAACTGTTTTTT. This codes for CASSPQGAGEKLFF.

This sequence joins TRBV5-1 and TRBJ2-3; D is perhaps TRBD1 (5 bases). This CDR3 contains 16 residues. CDR1 is SGHRS, CDR2 YFSETQ, per germline. V was cut by 6 bases and J by 5 bases, with 22 bases left in between. CDR3 residues: CASTNTTAGRGDTQYF. In DNA form, the CDR3 reads TGCGCCAGCACAAACACGACAGCCGGAAGGGGAGATACGCAGTATTTT.

This chain links TRBV10-3 with TRBJ2-6; D remains ambiguous. Germline assignment: CDR1 ENHRY and CDR2 SYGVKD. The CDR3 is made up of 18 amino acids. V shed 4 bases and J shed 0 bases, with 16 bases lying between them. The CDR3 DNA is TGTGCCATCAGTGGCCTCAGGAACCTCAACTCTGGGGCCAACGTCCTGACTTTC. Translation gives CAISGLRNLNSGANVLTF.

The chain links TRBV28 to TRBJ2-1; 7 bases agree with TRBD1. The V gene's germline CDR1 is MDHEN and CDR2 SYDVKM. This CDR3 spans 15 amino acids. The ends lost 6 bases at V and 3 bases at J; junction bases unmatched: 8. The CDR3 bases are TGTGCCAGCAGACTTCGACAGGGCTTCTACAATGAGCAGTTCTTC. Protein product: CASRLRQGFYNEQFF.

The J gene is TRBJ1-1, the V gene TRBV5-1; D is uncertain. CDR3 length: 14 residues. Trimming removed 6 bases from V and 2 bases from J, with 14 bases in between. Germline CDR1 reads SGHRS; CDR2 reads YFSETQ. In DNA, the CDR3 is TGCGCCAGCACGGTGAACGGGGTCAACACTGAAGCTTTCTTT. It yields the protein CASTVNGVNTEAFF.

The table lists this clone with a count of one. The J gene is TRBJ1-2, the V gene TRBV2; 7 positions agree with TRBD1. CDR3 length: 15 amino acids. Germline CDR1 SNHLY, CDR2 FYNNEI. The junction had 15 bases not matched to a gene; V was cut back by 7 bases and J by 7 bases. CDR3 sequence: CASTQRRQGDGGYTF. CDR3 DNA: TGTGCCAGCACCCAAAGGCGGCAGGGGGATGGTGGCTACACCTTC. The whole variable domain, filled in from reference TRBV2 and TRBJ1-2, reads EPEVTQTPSHQVTQMGQEVILRCVPISNHLYFYWYRQILGQKVEFLVSFYNNEISEKSEIFDDQFSVERPDGSNFTLKIRSTKLEDSAMYFCASTQRRQGDGGYTFGSGTRLTVV.

The rearrangement uses TRBV5-6 and TRBJ2-5; D gene unclear. The CDR3 loop spans 13 amino acids. With 0 bases removed from V and 7 bases from J, the gap between germline ends came to 10 bases. CDR1 is SGHDT and CDR2 is YYEEEE in the germline V gene. CDR3 amino acids: CASSLAAEGTQYF. In nucleotides, the CDR3 is TGTGCCAGCAGCTTGGCGGCGGAAGGGACCCAGTACTTC.

The V and J genes are TRBV30 and TRBJ2-5; weak D call: TRBD1 (6 bases). The J call is in doubt because the DNA end fits TRBJ2-7 better. CDR3 length: 12 residues. Looked up from germline, CDR1 is GTSNPN and CDR2 is SVGIG (reference sequence). The CDR3 DNA reads as TGTGCCTGGAACAGGGCTGGGGACGAGCAGTACTTC. The encoded protein is CAWNRAGDEQYF.

The table lists this clone with a count of one. Sequence at one end of the junction differs from germline and may be a read error. The chain combines TRBV7-9 with TRBJ2-2; D is possibly TRBD1 (6 bases). CDR3 size: 11 residues. CDR1 and CDR2 from the germline V gene are SEHNR and FQNEAQ (reference sequence). For the CDR3, the DNA is TGTGCCAGCAGCTTATCAGGGGTGCTGTTTTTT. This translates into CASSLSGVLFF.

V gene TRBV30 combines with J gene TRBJ1-5; 8 bases align to TRBD1. The germline V gene has CDR1 GTSNPN and CDR2 SVGIG (reference sequence). This CDR3 region has 14 residues. V dropped 0 bases and J dropped 6; count of bases not matched to a gene: 4. The CDR3 loop is CAWSVQGGVQPQHF. CDR3 bases: TGTGCCTGGAGTGTACAGGGGGGAGTTCAGCCCCAGCATTTT.

This chain joins TRBV7-9 and TRBJ1-3; D possibly corresponds to TRBD1 (6 bases). CDR1 is SEHNR and CDR2 is FQNEAQ in the germline V gene (reference sequence). The CDR3 runs 13 residues. V lost 2 bases, J lost 4 bases, and 6 bases lay in between. CDR3 DNA: TGTGCCAGCAGCTTACAGGGGGGAAACACCATATATTTT. It translates to CASSLQGGNTIYF.

The chain carries TRBV18 and TRBJ1-4; no clear D. In germline, CDR1 is KGHSH, CDR2 LQKENI. V lost 2 bases, J lost 8 bases, and 18 bases lay in between. The CDR3 spans 16 residues. As DNA, the CDR3 is TGTGCCAGCTCACCAGACGGCCTCACGTTGGGCGAAAAACTGTTTTTT. It codes for CASSPDGLTLGEKLFF. Complete variable domain (other parts from reference TRBV18 and TRBJ1-4): NAGVMQNPRHLVRRRGQEARLRCSPMKGHSHVYWYRQLPEEGLKFMVYLQKENIIDESGMPKERFSAEFPKEGPSILRIQQVVRGDSAAYFCASSPDGLTLGEKLFFGSGTQLSVL.

This clone showed up many times. The chain is built from TRBV5-6 and TRBJ2-3, with 9 positions matching TRBD1. Germline trimming cut 2 bases from V and 6 bases from J; bases unmatched to any gene: 4. This CDR3 spans 14 amino acids. Germline V gives CDR1 SGHDT, CDR2 YYEEEE. CDR3 in DNA: TGTGCCAGCAGCTTATGGGACAGGGCCGATACGCAGTATTTT. This translates into CASSLWDRADTQYF.

The rearrangement uses TRBV6-4 and TRBJ1-1; 9 bases fit TRBD1. CDR3 length equals 13 residues. Germline V CDR1 and CDR2: MRHNA, SNTAGT. Trimming took 6 bases from V and 4 from J; bases not matched to a gene: 3. The CDR3 region has the DNA TGTGCCAGCAGGGGGACAGGGTTCACTGAAGCTTTCTTT. Its protein is CASRGTGFTEAFF.

This rearrangement joins TRBV5-5 to TRBJ1-5; the D gene is possibly TRBD1 (6 bases). V lost 0 bases and J 5 bases, leaving 9 bases between the germline ends. The CDR3 contains 14 residues. Germline V gives CDR1 SGHKS, CDR2 YYEKEE (reference sequence). As DNA, the CDR3 is TGTGCCAGCAGCTTGGAGCAGGGGCATCAGCCCCAGCATTTT. As protein: CASSLEQGHQPQHF.

The chain recombines TRBV2 with TRBJ2-3, with 11 bases aligning to TRBD2. J was trimmed by 3 bases and V by 3 bases; bases with no gene match: 2. The length of the CDR3 is 15 residues. Germline V gene data show CDR1 as SNHLY and CDR2 as FYNNEI. Here the CDR3 DNA reads TGTGCCAGCAGTGACCGACTAGCGGGAACAGATACGCAGTATTTT. Protein sequence: CASSDRLAGTDTQYF.

The rearrangement uses TRBV7-6 and TRBJ2-2, with D perhaps TRBD1 (5 bases). CDR3 length: 16 residues. V dropped 3 bases and J dropped 7 bases, with 18 bases sitting between them. CDR1 and CDR2 from the germline V gene are SGHVS and FNYEAQ. The CDR3 spells CASSFWQGRTDGELFF. The CDR3 DNA reads as TGTGCCAGCAGCTTTTGGCAGGGTAGAACGGACGGGGAGCTGTTTTTT.

The genes are TRBV11-3 and TRBJ2-3, with 7 nucleotides matching TRBD2. CDR1 is SGHNT, CDR2 YENEEA, per germline. V gave up 6 bases and J gave up 2 bases; unmatched junction bases: 8. The CDR3 is 15 amino acids. CDR3 in amino acids: CASSNRAGVTDTQYF. The CDR3 DNA reads as TGTGCCAGCAGTAACCGGGCGGGGGTCACAGATACGCAGTATTTT.

The V gene is TRBV2, the J gene TRBJ2-5; D gene ambiguous. Trimming stripped 11 bases from V and 2 bases from J, with 12 bases between. This CDR3 region has 12 residues. Germline V gives CDR1 SNHLY, CDR2 FYNNEI. CDR3 loop: CARNRVQETQYF. In DNA, the CDR3 is TGTGCCCGCAACCGGGTGCAAGAGACCCAGTACTTC.

The V call is TRBV10-1, the J call TRBJ2-2; TRBD1 aligns across 10 bases. The length of the CDR3 is 16 residues. Germline CDR1 is WNHNN and CDR2 is SYGVQD (reference sequence). The junction had 7 bases not matched to a gene; V was cut back by 3 bases and J by 6 bases. CDR3 residues: CASSEGTGVRAGELFF. The CDR3 coding sequence is TGCGCCAGCAGTGAAGGGACAGGGGTCAGAGCCGGGGAGCTGTTTTTT.

V is TRBV28 and J is TRBJ2-5; 8 nucleotides align to TRBD1. Germline V lookup: CDR1 MDHEN, CDR2 SYDVKM. V lost 3 bases and J lost 5; bases outside the gene matches: 5. The CDR3 is 14 amino acids. The CDR3 here is CASSFARDRETQYF. The CDR3 nucleotides are TGTGCCAGCAGTTTTGCGAGGGACAGGGAGACCCAGTACTTC.

This chain connects TRBV5-1 to TRBJ1-5, with 7 bases identical to TRBD1. Looked up from germline, CDR1 is SGHRS and CDR2 is YFSETQ. With V trimmed by 4 bases and J by 5 bases, 6 bases remained unmatched. The CDR3 extends over 14 amino acids. The CDR3 bases are TGCGCCAGCAGCCTGGACAGGCCGGATCAGCCCCAGCATTTT. Amino acid sequence: CASSLDRPDQPQHF.

The chain is built from TRBV5-4 and TRBJ2-3; 9 bases align to TRBD2. The V gene's germline CDR1 is SGHNT and CDR2 YYREEE (reference sequence). Germline trimming cut 4 bases from V and 1 base from J; bases unmatched to any gene: 7. The CDR3 extends over 16 amino acids. CDR3 residues: CASSHSGGFRTDTQYF. The CDR3 DNA reads as TGTGCCAGCAGCCACAGCGGGGGGTTCCGCACAGATACGCAGTATTTT.